This T cell receptor (beta chain) emerged from a study of spatial heterogeneity in lung cancer. In germline, CDR1 is KGHDR, CDR2 SFDVKD. V lost 9 bases and J lost 3, with 12 bases in between. There are 13 residues in the CDR3. This clonotype appeared a few times. TCR cDNA molecules each had a unique molecular identifier. TCRdb used MiXCR to reprocess the 5' RACE reads, holding one entry per CDR3 protein. The table lists 30,000 to 45,000 distinct CDR3 sequences, 2.5% to 3.5% of them singletons. Time point described: sample taken at primary tumor resection. V gene TRBV24-1 combines with J gene TRBJ2-3, with D perhaps assigned TRBD1 or TRBD2 (5 bases each). The sequences come from normal lung tissue next to the tumor, collected at surgery. This clonotype was sampled from a male donor with early-stage non-small cell lung cancer. DNA for the CDR3: TGTGCCACCGGGCCGAGGGGAACAGATACGCAGTATTTT. It specifies CATGPRGTDTQYF.